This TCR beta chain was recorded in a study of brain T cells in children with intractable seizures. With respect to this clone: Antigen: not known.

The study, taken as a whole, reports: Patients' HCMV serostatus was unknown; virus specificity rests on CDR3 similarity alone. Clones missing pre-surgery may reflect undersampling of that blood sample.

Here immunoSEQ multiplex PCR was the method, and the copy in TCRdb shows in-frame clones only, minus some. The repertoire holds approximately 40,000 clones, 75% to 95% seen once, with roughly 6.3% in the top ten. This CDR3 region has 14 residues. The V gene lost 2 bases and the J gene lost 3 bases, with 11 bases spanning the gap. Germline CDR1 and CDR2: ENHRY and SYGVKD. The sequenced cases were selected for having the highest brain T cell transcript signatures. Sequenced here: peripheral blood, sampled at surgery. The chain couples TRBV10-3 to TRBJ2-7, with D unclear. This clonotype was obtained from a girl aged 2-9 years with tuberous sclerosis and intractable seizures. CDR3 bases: TGTGCCATCAGTGAGATCGCCGGCAACTACGAGCAGTACTTC. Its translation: CAISEIAGNYEQYF.